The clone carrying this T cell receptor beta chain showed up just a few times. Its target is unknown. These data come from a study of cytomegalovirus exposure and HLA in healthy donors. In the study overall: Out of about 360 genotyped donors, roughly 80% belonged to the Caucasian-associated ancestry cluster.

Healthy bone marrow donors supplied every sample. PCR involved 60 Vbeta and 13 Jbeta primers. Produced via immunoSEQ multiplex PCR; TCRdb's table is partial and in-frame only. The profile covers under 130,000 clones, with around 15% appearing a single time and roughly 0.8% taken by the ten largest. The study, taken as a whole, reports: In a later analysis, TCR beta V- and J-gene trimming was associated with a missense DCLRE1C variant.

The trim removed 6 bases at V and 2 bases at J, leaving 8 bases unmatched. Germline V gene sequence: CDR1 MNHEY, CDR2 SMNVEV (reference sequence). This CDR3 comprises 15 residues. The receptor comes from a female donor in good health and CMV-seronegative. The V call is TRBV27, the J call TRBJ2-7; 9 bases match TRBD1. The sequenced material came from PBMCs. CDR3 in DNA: TGTGCCAGCAGAACCCTTGGGACAGGGACCTACGAGCAGTACTTC. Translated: CASRTLGTGTYEQYF.